The following is a TCR beta chain sequence with its context. This record belongs to a study of blood T cells in healthy people across ages. Germline CDR1 is SEHNR and CDR2 is FQNEAQ (reference sequence). CDR3 length: 16 residues. Trimming took 5 bases from V and 4 from J, leaving 17 bases between them. A second roughly 6 to 11 cycle PCR used barcoded and J-beta primers. Every individual sample yielded 3 million or more paired-end reads (each containing CDR3). MiXCR, run by TCRdb on the 5' RACE reads, gives a single entry per CDR3 protein. Of about 1,500,000 distinct CDR3 sequences in the sample, roughly 40% are singletons; the top ten hold 7.9%.

The chain uses TRBV7-9 and TRBJ2-2; D possibly uses TRBD1 or TRBD2 (5 bases each). The sample comprised blood. The TCR was taken from a woman aged 18-35 years in good health. The CDR3 region has the DNA TGTGCCAGCAGCCGACTCCTAGGTGGGGGCACCGGGGAGCTGTTTTTT. Amino acids: CASSRLLGGGTGELFF.